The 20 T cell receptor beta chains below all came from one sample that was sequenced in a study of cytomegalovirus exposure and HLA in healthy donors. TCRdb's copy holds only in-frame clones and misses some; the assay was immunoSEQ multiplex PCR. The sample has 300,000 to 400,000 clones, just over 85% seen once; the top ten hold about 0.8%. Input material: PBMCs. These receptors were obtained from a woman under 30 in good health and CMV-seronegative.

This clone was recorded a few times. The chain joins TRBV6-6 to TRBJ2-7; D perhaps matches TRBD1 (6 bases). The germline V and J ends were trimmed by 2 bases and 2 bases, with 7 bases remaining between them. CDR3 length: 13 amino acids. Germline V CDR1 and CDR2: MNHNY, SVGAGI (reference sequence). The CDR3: CASSYAGAYEQYF. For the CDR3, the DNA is TGTGCCAGCAGTTACGCAGGGGCCTACGAGCAGTACTTC.

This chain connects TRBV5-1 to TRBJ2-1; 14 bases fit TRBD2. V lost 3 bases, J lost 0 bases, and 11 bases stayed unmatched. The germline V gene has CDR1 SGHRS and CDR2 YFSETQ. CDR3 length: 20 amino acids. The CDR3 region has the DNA TGCGCCAGCAGCTCTTCCACCGGGACTAGCGGGGGCTTCTCCTACAATGAGCAGTTCTTC. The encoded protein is CASSSSTGTSGGFSYNEQFF.

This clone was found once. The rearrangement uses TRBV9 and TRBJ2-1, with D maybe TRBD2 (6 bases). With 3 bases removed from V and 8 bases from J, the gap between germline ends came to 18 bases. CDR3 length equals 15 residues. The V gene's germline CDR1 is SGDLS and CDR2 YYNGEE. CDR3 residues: CASSALGSFGDEQFF. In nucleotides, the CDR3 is TGTGCCAGCAGCGCCCTCGGGAGCTTCGGGGATGAGCAGTTCTTC.

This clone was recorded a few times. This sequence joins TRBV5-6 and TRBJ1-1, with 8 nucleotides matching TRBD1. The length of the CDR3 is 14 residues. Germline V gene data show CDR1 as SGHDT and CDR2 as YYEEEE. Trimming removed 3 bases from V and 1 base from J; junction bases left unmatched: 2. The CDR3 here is CASSYGQGNTEAFF. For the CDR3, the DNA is TGTGCCAGCAGCTACGGACAGGGGAACACTGAAGCTTTCTTT.

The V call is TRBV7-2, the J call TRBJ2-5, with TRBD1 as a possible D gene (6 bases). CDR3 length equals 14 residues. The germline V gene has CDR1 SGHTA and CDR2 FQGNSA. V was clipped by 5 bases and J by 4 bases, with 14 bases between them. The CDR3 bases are TGTGCCAGCAGCCCCTCGAGGGGGAGAGAGACCCAGTACTTC. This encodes CASSPSRGRETQYF.

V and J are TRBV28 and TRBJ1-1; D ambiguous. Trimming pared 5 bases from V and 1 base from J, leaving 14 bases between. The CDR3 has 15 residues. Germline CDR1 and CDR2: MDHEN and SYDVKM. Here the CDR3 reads CASSLGGRGNTEAFF. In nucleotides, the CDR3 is TGTGCCAGCAGTCTTGGCGGGAGAGGGAACACTGAAGCTTTCTTT.

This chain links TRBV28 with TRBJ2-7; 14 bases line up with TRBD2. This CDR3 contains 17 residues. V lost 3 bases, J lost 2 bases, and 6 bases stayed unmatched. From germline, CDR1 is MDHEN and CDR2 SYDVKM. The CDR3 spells CASSFRPGLAGAYEQYF. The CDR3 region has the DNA TGTGCCAGCAGTTTTCGGCCGGGACTAGCGGGGGCCTACGAGCAGTACTTC.

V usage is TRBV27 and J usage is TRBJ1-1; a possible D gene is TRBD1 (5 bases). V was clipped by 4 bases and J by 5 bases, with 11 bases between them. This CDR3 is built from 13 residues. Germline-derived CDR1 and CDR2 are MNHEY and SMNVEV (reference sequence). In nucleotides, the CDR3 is TGTGCCAGCAGTTCCTTGGGGGGAACTGAAGCTTTCTTT. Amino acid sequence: CASSSLGGTEAFF.

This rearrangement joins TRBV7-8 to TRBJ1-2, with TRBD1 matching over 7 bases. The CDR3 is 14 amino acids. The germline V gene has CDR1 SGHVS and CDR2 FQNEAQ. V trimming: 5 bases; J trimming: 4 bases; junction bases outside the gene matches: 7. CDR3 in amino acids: CASSHRGSVYGYTF. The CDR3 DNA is TGTGCCAGCAGCCACAGGGGCTCGGTCTATGGCTACACCTTC.

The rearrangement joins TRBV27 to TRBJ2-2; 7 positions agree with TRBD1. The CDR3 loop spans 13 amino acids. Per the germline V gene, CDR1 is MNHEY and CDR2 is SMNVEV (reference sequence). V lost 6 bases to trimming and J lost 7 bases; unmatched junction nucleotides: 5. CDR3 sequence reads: CASSFDRVGELFF. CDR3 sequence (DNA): TGTGCCAGCAGCTTCGACAGGGTCGGGGAGCTGTTTTTT.

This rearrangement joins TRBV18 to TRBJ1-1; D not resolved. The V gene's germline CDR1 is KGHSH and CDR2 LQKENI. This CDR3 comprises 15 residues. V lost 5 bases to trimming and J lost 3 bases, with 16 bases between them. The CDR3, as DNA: TGTGCCAGCTCAACGGGTTTCCCGGAGTACACTGAAGCTTTCTTT. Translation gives CASSTGFPEYTEAFF. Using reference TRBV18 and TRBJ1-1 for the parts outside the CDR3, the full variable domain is NAGVMQNPRHLVRRRGQEARLRCSPMKGHSHVYWYRQLPEEGLKFMVYLQKENIIDESGMPKERFSAEFPKEGPSILRIQQVVRGDSAAYFCASSTGFPEYTEAFFGQGTRLTVV.

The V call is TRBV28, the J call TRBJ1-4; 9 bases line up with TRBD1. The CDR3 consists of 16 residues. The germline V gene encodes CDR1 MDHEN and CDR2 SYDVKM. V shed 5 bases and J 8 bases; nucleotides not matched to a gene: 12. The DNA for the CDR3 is TGTGCCAGCAGTGCCGGAACAGGGGGCGGGAGAGAAAAACTGTTTTTT. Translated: CASSAGTGGGREKLFF.

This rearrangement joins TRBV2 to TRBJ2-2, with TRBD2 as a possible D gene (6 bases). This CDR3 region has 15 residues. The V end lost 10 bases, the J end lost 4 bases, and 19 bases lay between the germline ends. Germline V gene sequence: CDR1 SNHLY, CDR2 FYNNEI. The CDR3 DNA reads TGTGCCATACTACAAAAGACTAGACCCACCGGGGAGCTGTTTTTT. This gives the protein CAILQKTRPTGELFF.

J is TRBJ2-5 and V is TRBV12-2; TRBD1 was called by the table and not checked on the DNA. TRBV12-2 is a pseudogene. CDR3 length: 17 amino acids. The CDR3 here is CASRRRGVGQFQETQYF. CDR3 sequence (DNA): TGTGCAAGTCGCCGCAGGGGCGTAGGGCAGTTCCAAGAGACCCAGTACTTC.

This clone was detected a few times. CDR3 sequence (DNA): TGTGCCTGGAGCCGAGCCTTGAACACCGGGGAGCTGTTTTTT. Translation gives CAWSRALNTGELFF. V and J are TRBV30 and TRBJ2-2; D not certain. The V end was cut by 3 bases, the J end by 1 base, with 9 bases between. Germline lookup yields CDR1 GTSNPN and CDR2 SVGIG (reference sequence). The CDR3 has 14 amino acids.

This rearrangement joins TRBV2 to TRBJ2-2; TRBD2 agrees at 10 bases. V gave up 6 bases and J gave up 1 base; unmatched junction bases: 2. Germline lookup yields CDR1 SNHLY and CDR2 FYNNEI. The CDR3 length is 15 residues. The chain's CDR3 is CASRSSGRNTGELFF. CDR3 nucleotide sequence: TGTGCCAGCAGATCTAGCGGGAGGAACACCGGGGAGCTGTTTTTT.

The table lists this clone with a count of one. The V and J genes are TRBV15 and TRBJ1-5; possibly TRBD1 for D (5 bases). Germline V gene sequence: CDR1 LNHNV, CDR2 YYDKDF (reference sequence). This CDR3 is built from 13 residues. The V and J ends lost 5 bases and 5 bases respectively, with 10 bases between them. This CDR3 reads CATSLDTHQPQHF. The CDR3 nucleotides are TGTGCCACCAGCCTGGACACTCATCAGCCCCAGCATTTT. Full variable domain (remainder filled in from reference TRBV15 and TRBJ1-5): DAMVIQNPRYQVTQFGKPVTLSCSQTLNHNVMYWYQQKSSQAPKLLFHYYDKDFNNEADTPDNFQSRRPNTSFCFLDIRSPGLGDTAMYLCATSLDTHQPQHFGDGTRLSIL.

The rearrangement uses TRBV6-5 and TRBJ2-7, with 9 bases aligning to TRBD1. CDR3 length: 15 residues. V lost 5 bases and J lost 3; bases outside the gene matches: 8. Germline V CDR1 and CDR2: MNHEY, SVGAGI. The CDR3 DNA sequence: TGTGCCAGCAGTCCTCCGGGACAGGGTCTCTACGAGCAGTACTTC. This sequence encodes CASSPPGQGLYEQYF.

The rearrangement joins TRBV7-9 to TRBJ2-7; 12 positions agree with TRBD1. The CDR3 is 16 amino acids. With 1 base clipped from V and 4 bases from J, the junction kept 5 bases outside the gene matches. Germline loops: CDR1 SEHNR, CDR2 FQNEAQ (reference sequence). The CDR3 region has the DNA TGTGCCAGCAGCTTAGAGGGGACAGGGGGCGCGTACGAGCAGTACTTC. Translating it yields CASSLEGTGGAYEQYF.

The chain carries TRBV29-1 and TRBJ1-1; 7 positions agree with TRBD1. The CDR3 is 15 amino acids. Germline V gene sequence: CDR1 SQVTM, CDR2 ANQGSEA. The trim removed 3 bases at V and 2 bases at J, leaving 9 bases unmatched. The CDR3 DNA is TGCAGCGTTGATGTTCGACAGGGTCGAAACACTGAAGCTTTCTTT. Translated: CSVDVRQGRNTEAFF.